The 5 T cell receptor beta chains presented below share a single source sample, sequenced in a study of CXCR3-negative and CXCR3-positive naive CD8 T cells. The libraries of TRB cDNA were constructed through 5' RACE using UMI labels. From its re-call of the 5' RACE reads, TCRdb lists each CDR3 protein once, without DNA. The sample includes roughly 50,000 distinct CDR3 sequences. The specimen sequenced was memory CD8+ T cells from blood. The source of these receptors is a human donor in good health. Some clones in this sample may be carry-over from other donors' samples.

The chain carries TRBV27 and TRBJ2-1; TCRdb selects TRBD2, and the lack of DNA leaves this call unchecked. CDR1 and CDR2 (germline): MNHEY, SMNVEV (reference sequence). The CDR3 loop spans 16 amino acids. The CDR3 is CASSLYWAPQGNEQFF.

Here the CDR3 reads CSARWEGEQYF. This sequence joins TRBV20-1 and TRBJ2-7; the TCRdb D gene call, TRBD2, has no DNA to confirm it. The germline gives CDR1 DFQATT, CDR2 SNEGSKA (reference sequence). There are 11 residues in the CDR3.

The chain couples TRBV4-1 to TRBJ2-5; TCRdb names TRBD1, which stays unverified in the absence of DNA. Germline values: CDR1 MGHRA, CDR2 YSYEKL. CDR3 length: 14 residues. The CDR3 region is CASSQEGRVETQYF.

The gene calls are TRBV5-1 and TRBJ1-1. CDR3 length: 13 residues. CDR1 and CDR2 from the germline V gene are SGHRS and YFSETQ. CDR3 region: CASSLGSNTEAFF.

The V call is TRBV7-9, the J call TRBJ2-1; lacking DNA, the TRBD2 call made by TCRdb goes unchecked. The CDR3 loop spans 13 amino acids. Germline V gene sequence: CDR1 SEHNR, CDR2 FQNEAQ (reference sequence). The CDR3 reads CASSPCGGNEQFF.